The sample holds one count of the clone carrying this T cell receptor beta chain. Its antigen is not identified. CDR3 length equals 14 residues. With 6 bases removed from V and 2 bases from J, the gap between germline ends came to 13 bases. Germline V gene sequence: CDR1 MDHEN, CDR2 SYDVKM. The data derive from a study of cytomegalovirus exposure and HLA in healthy donors. Primers: 60 Vbeta forward and 13 Jbeta reverse. Assay used: immunoSEQ multiplex PCR; TCRdb lists only in-frame clones, some missing. The table records 170,000 or so clones, over 70% of them present only once. Study observations and caveats: On later analysis, the bulk of CMV-associated TCR beta chains appeared to be HLA-restricted.

The receptor was isolated from a male donor in good health and CMV-seronegative. Sequencing was done on a sample of PBMCs. The genes are TRBV28 and TRBJ1-2, with D possibly TRBD1 on 6 matching bases. CDR3 amino acids: CASSLTGGNYGYTF. CDR3 sequence (DNA): TGTGCCAGCAGCTTGACAGGTGGGAACTATGGCTACACCTTC.